The 3 T cell receptor beta chains below were found in one sample sequenced in a study of Graves' ophthalmopathy and Graves' hyperthyroidism. RNA transcripts were the source from which TCR beta CDR3 regions were amplified. Second-round multiplex PCR followed a first-round RT-PCR using HTBI primers. Each CDR3 protein is one row after TCRdb ran MiXCR on the multiplex PCR reads. The profile covers roughly 400,000 distinct CDR3 sequences, with 15% appearing a single time and roughly 7% taken by the ten largest. Sequenced input: peripheral blood. These receptor sequences come from a young woman with stable Graves' hyperthyroidism.

The rearrangement uses TRBV20-1 and TRBJ1-1; the D is unclear. Germline-derived CDR1 and CDR2 are DFQATT and SNEGSKA (reference sequence). CDR3 length: 14 amino acids. Trimming shortened V by 3 bases and J by 1 base, and 12 bases separated the two germline ends. CDR3 coding DNA: TGCAGTGCTAGCCGCGGACTCACGAACACTGAAGCTTTCTTT. Amino acid sequence: CSASRGLTNTEAFF.

The chain is built from TRBV2 and TRBJ1-1, with 8 bases aligning to TRBD1. CDR1 is SNHLY and CDR2 is FYNNEI in the germline V gene. The CDR3 has 14 amino acids. V was clipped by 6 bases and J by 5 bases; unmatched bases: 8. The CDR3 protein is CASRPQGAETEAFF. CDR3 sequence (DNA): TGTGCCAGCAGACCCCAGGGGGCGGAAACTGAAGCTTTCTTT.

This chain's CDR3 is CASSQDPGGTEAFF. The CDR3 DNA is TGTGCCAGCAGCCAAGATCCCGGGGGTACTGAAGCTTTCTTT. The V gene is TRBV3-1, the J gene TRBJ1-1; weak D call: TRBD1 (5 bases). The CDR3 covers 14 residues. Germline V lookup: CDR1 LGHDT, CDR2 YNNKEL (reference sequence). V lost 0 bases and J lost 5, with 10 bases in between. The complete variable domain, with remaining parts taken from reference TRBV3-1 and TRBJ1-1, reads DTAVSQTPKYLVTQMGNDKSIKCEQNLGHDTMYWYKQDSKKFLKIMFSYNNKELIINETVPNRFSPKSPDKAHLNLHINSLELGDSAVYFCASSQDPGGTEAFFGQGTRLTVV.